Below, 23 T cell receptor beta chains from the same sample are listed, as sequenced in a study of T cells in Graves' hyperthyroidism and ophthalmopathy. The CDR3 regions of TCR beta were amplified from RNA transcripts. First-round RT-PCR targeting the TCR CDR3 was performed with the HTBI primer set. TCRdb recomputed calls from the multiplex PCR reads with MiXCR, one row per CDR3 protein. The table includes fewer than 700,000 distinct CDR3 sequences, roughly 17% detected once. The sample consisted of blood. These receptors were collected from a woman in her 30s with Graves' hyperthyroidism.

In this sample, this clonotype turned up many times. The chain employs TRBV2 and TRBJ1-5; tentatively, D is TRBD1 (5 bases). Trimming took 5 bases from V and 2 from J, leaving 10 bases between them. The CDR3 is 14 residues long. Germline CDR1 SNHLY, CDR2 FYNNEI. CDR3 residues: CASSPETGNQPQHF. In DNA form, the CDR3 reads TGTGCCAGCAGTCCGGAGACAGGCAATCAGCCCCAGCATTTT. Supplemented by reference TRBV2 and TRBJ1-5, the full variable domain reads EPEVTQTPSHQVTQMGQEVILRCVPISNHLYFYWYRQILGQKVEFLVSFYNNEISEKSEIFDDQFSVERPDGSNFTLKIRSTKLEDSAMYFCASSPETGNQPQHFGDGTRLSIL.

The sample holds many counts of this clonotype. The V and J genes are TRBV7-9 and TRBJ2-3; possible D gene TRBD1, 6 bases. The CDR3 spans 15 residues. CDR1 and CDR2 from the germline V gene are SEHNR and FQNEAQ (reference sequence). Trimming left V 3 bases short and J 7 bases short, with 17 bases between. CDR3 region: CASSLNPGDMNTQYF. The CDR3 nucleotides read TGTGCCAGCAGCTTGAACCCCGGGGACATGAATACGCAGTATTTT.

The table lists this clonotype with a few counts. A much larger clonotype is one base distant, so this may be a read error. The rearrangement uses TRBV2 and TRBJ2-5, with 10 bases aligning to TRBD2. Unmatched junction bases numbered 6, after V lost 6 bases and J lost 5 bases. The CDR3 runs 14 residues. CDR1 SNHLY and CDR2 FYNNEI come from the germline V gene. In nucleotides, the CDR3 is TGTGCCAGCAGGCCGGGACTAGCGTCCGAGACCCAGTACTTC. Encoded protein: CASRPGLASETQYF.

The table lists this clonotype with a few counts. The gene calls are TRBV3-1 and TRBJ1-6; weak D call: TRBD1 (6 bases). V dropped 7 bases and J dropped 5 bases, with 9 bases sitting between them. This CDR3 comprises 13 residues. Germline V gene data show CDR1 as LGHDT and CDR2 as YNNKEL (reference sequence). For the CDR3, the DNA is TGTGCCAGCAATACAGGGCATAATTCACCCCTCCACTTT. It is translated as CASNTGHNSPLHF. Looking up the rest from reference TRBV3-1 and TRBJ1-6 gives the full variable domain: DTAVSQTPKYLVTQMGNDKSIKCEQNLGHDTMYWYKQDSKKFLKIMFSYNNKELIINETVPNRFSPKSPDKAHLNLHINSLELGDSAVYFCASNTGHNSPLHFGNGTRLTVT.

Many counts were recorded for this clonotype. The chain has TRBV28 and TRBJ1-6; perhaps TRBD1 as D (5 bases). V was shortened by 3 bases and J by 9 bases, with 12 bases between the two germline ends. This CDR3 is 14 amino acids long. Germline V CDR1 and CDR2: MDHEN, SYDVKM. For the CDR3, the DNA is TGTGCCAGCAGTTTCCCCAGAAGGGGTTCACCCCTCCACTTT. Protein sequence: CASSFPRRGSPLHF. Full variable domain (rest looked up from reference TRBV28 and TRBJ1-6): DVKVTQSSRYLVKRTGEKVFLECVQDMDHENMFWYRQDPGLGLRLIYFSYDVKMKEKGDIPEGYSVSREKKERFSLILESASTNQTSMYLCASSFPRRGSPLHFGNGTRLTVT.

This clonotype was seen ten or more times. The V gene is TRBV29-1, the J gene TRBJ1-1; 8 bases line up with TRBD1. The V segment lost 4 bases and the J segment 1 base; nucleotides outside the gene matches: 2. CDR3 length: 13 residues. The germline CDR1 and CDR2 sequences are SQVTM and ANQGSEA. This chain's CDR3 is CSVAGGENTEAFF. DNA for the CDR3: TGCAGCGTTGCAGGGGGCGAGAACACTGAAGCTTTCTTT.

This clonotype was detected a few times. V is TRBV20-1 and J is TRBJ1-2, with TRBD1 matching 10 bases. The CDR3 has 12 amino acids. J gave up 12 bases and V 6 bases, and 10 bases lay outside the gene matches. Looked up from germline, CDR1 is DFQATT and CDR2 is SNEGSKA (reference sequence). In DNA form, the CDR3 reads TGCAGTGCCAGTCGGGGACAGGGGCCAAACACCTTC. Translated, it gives CSASRGQGPNTF.

In this sample, this clonotype turned up many times. The chain employs TRBV11-2 and TRBJ2-7; no definite D call. There are 15 residues in the CDR3. Per the germline V gene, CDR1 is SGHAT and CDR2 is FQNNGV. With 5 bases removed from V and 3 bases from J, the gap between germline ends came to 17 bases. The CDR3 here is CASSLQRSGNYEQYF. CDR3 coding DNA: TGTGCCAGCAGCCTACAACGTTCGGGCAACTACGAGCAGTACTTC.

Concerning this clonotype: One end of the junction is discordant with germline, which a read error may explain. This chain links TRBV5-1 with TRBJ2-1; the match to TRBD2 covers 10 bases. This CDR3 region has 17 residues. The germline V gene encodes CDR1 SGHRS and CDR2 YFSETQ. The CDR3 sequence is CASSPQPGLANTNGQFF. For the CDR3, the DNA is TGCGCCAGCAGCCCCCAGCCGGGACTAGCGAACACAAATGGGCAGTTCTTC.

This clonotype was seen many times. The genes are TRBV28 and TRBJ2-3; 10 bases are a match to TRBD2. Germline assignment: CDR1 MDHEN and CDR2 SYDVKM. V trimming: 6 bases; J trimming: 2 bases; junction bases outside the gene matches: 11. This CDR3 is built from 17 residues. CDR3 sequence reads: CASSPQGAGGDTDTQYF. For the CDR3, the DNA is TGTGCCAGCAGCCCCCAGGGAGCGGGAGGGGACACAGATACGCAGTATTTT.

This clonotype was seen only a few times. V and J are TRBV24-1 and TRBJ2-1; 7 bases fit TRBD2. V was clipped by 5 bases and J by 6 bases; unmatched bases: 6. Germline-derived CDR1 and CDR2 are KGHDR and SFDVKD. The CDR3 extends over 14 amino acids. CDR3 DNA sequence: TGTGCCACCAGTGCGGCGGGAGCGGTCAATGAGCAGTTCTTC. This sequence encodes CATSAAGAVNEQFF.

This clonotype was counted at least ten times. The chain uses TRBV2 and TRBJ2-2, with D unclear. This CDR3 is built from 14 residues. Germline loops: CDR1 SNHLY, CDR2 FYNNEI. V gave up 5 bases and J gave up 8 bases, with 15 bases separating them. The CDR3 nucleotides read TGTGCCAGCAGTCATGGGCCTGCGGCAGGGGAGCTGTTTTTT. It encodes CASSHGPAAGELFF.

V is TRBV5-1 and J is TRBJ2-3, with D perhaps TRBD2 (6 bases). The CDR3 spans 16 residues. The germline gives CDR1 SGHRS, CDR2 YFSETQ. The ends were cut back, 0 bases at V and 4 bases at J, with 15 bases in the middle. CDR3 protein: CASSLASGGISDTQYF. The CDR3 DNA reads TGCGCCAGCAGCTTGGCCTCCGGCGGGATTTCAGATACGCAGTATTTT.

The V call is TRBV27, the J call TRBJ2-1, with TRBD2 as a possible D gene (6 bases). Germline V lookup: CDR1 MNHEY, CDR2 SMNVEV (reference sequence). The CDR3 runs to 11 residues. V gave up 7 bases and J gave up 8 bases, with 9 bases separating them. The CDR3 is CASIERDEQFF. DNA for the CDR3: TGTGCCAGCATAGAGCGGGATGAGCAGTTCTTC.

Only a few counts were recorded for this clonotype. The J gene is TRBJ2-1, the V gene TRBV5-4, with D maybe TRBD2 (5 bases). The CDR3 has 12 residues. Trimming stripped 10 bases from V and 9 bases from J, with 17 bases between. Germline CDR1 SGHNT, CDR2 YYREEE (reference sequence). The CDR3: CAAHSWETEQFF. The CDR3 DNA follows: TGTGCCGCCCACTCATGGGAGACTGAGCAGTTCTTC.

The chain is built from TRBV19 and TRBJ2-7, with D hard to call. The CDR3 runs 15 residues. The V gene lost 3 bases and the J gene lost 2 bases, with 14 bases spanning the gap. Germline values: CDR1 LNHDA, CDR2 SQIVND (reference sequence). The CDR3 region is CASSIGWEIPYEQYF. The DNA for the CDR3 is TGTGCCAGTAGTATTGGTTGGGAAATACCCTACGAGCAGTACTTC.

The V gene is TRBV27, the J gene TRBJ2-1; the match to TRBD1 covers 11 bases. Germline assignment: CDR1 MNHEY and CDR2 SMNVEV (reference sequence). This CDR3 spans 18 amino acids. Trimming took 2 bases from V and 2 from J; bases not matched to a gene: 8. CDR3 sequence (DNA): TGTGCCAGCAGTTTAGGACAGGGGGCCTCTTGGACCTACAATGAGCAGTTCTTC. As protein: CASSLGQGASWTYNEQFF.

This clonotype was found many times. The rearrangement links TRBV7-8 to TRBJ2-1; D perhaps matches TRBD1 (6 bases). Germline loops: CDR1 SGHVS, CDR2 FQNEAQ. The V and J ends lost 2 bases and 10 bases respectively, with 18 bases between them. The CDR3 has 15 residues. CDR3 in amino acids: CASSLSRGVYGEQFF. CDR3 in DNA: TGTGCCAGCAGCTTAAGCAGGGGCGTGTATGGAGAGCAGTTCTTC.

The sample holds many counts of this clonotype. The chain links TRBV28 to TRBJ2-3; D may be TRBD1 (6 bases). The CDR3 has 15 amino acids. Germline V gene data show CDR1 as MDHEN and CDR2 as SYDVKM. V was shortened by 4 bases and J by 0 bases, with 11 bases between the two germline ends. The CDR3 coding sequence is TGTGCCAGCAGTTATGACAGGCCTAGCACAGATACGCAGTATTTT. It specifies CASSYDRPSTDTQYF.

This clonotype was seen a handful of times. The chain has TRBV15 and TRBJ2-7; TRBD1 might be the D (5 bases). The CDR3 is made up of 14 amino acids. Per germline, CDR1 LNHNV and CDR2 YYDKDF (reference sequence). V gave up 4 bases and J gave up 0 bases, with 10 bases separating them. The DNA for the CDR3 is TGTGCCACCAGCACCAGGACAAACTCCTACGAGCAGTACTTC. Translation: CATSTRTNSYEQYF.

The rearrangement uses TRBV6-1 and TRBJ1-2, with D possibly TRBD1 on 6 matching bases. CDR3 length equals 13 residues. V shed 8 bases and J shed 6 bases, with 16 bases lying between them. Germline assignment: CDR1 MNHNS and CDR2 SASEGT. CDR3 region: CASLRLTGHGYTF. The CDR3 nucleotides are TGTGCCAGCCTTCGACTCACAGGGCATGGCTACACCTTC.

At least ten counts were recorded for this clonotype. The chain is built from TRBV9 and TRBJ2-5; D gene uncertain. V shed 0 bases and J shed 7 bases, with 10 bases lying between them. In germline, CDR1 is SGDLS, CDR2 YYNGEE. CDR3 length: 13 residues. The CDR3 here is CASSVEGQATQYF. The CDR3, as DNA: TGTGCCAGCAGCGTAGAGGGCCAGGCGACCCAGTACTTC. The full variable domain, completed using reference TRBV9 and TRBJ2-5, is DSGVTQTPKHLITATGQRVTLRCSPRSGDLSVYWYQQSLDQGLQFLIQYYNGEERAKGNILERFSAQQFPDLHSELNLSSLELGDSALYFCASSVEGQATQYFGPGTRLLVL.

This clonotype came up many times. The chain uses TRBV6-1 and TRBJ2-5; 8 nucleotides agree with TRBD2. Germline CDR1 reads MNHNS; CDR2 reads SASEGT. The CDR3 length is 18 residues. Trimming at V came to 5 bases and at J to 4 bases, leaving 18 bases not matched to a gene. This chain's CDR3 is CASSFGGLAGPGGETQYF. In DNA form, the CDR3 reads TGTGCCAGCAGTTTCGGGGGGCTAGCGGGTCCCGGGGGAGAGACCCAGTACTTC.